The entry below describes one T cell receptor beta chain. J was trimmed by 6 bases and V by 8 bases; bases with no gene match: 6. The CDR3 totals 13 residues. Per the authors' pipeline: Cell counts per sample came from amplifying reference gene primers. Some clones are missing from TCRdb's copy, which holds only in-frame ones; the method was immunoSEQ multiplex PCR. V, J and clone size reflect that table, while D and trimming were determined from the DNA. Altogether fewer than 65,000 clones are present, approximately 90% being singletons, with the ten largest covering more than 3%. The sample comes from a study of blood T cell repertoires in COVID-19. Background on the study: Acute and convalescent COVID-19 samples came from the United States, Italy and Spain. T cells, B-cell-depleted T cells, or PBMCs supplied cDNA or gDNA.

The rearrangement links TRBV12-3 or TRBV12-4 to TRBJ1-2, with 10 bases aligning to TRBD1. The sequenced material came from peripheral blood. This receptor was identified in a man aged 45-65 years with acute or convalescent COVID-19. The CDR3 bases are TGTGCCAGCTCGGACAGGGGGATAGATGGCTACACCTTC. It is translated as CASSDRGIDGYTF.